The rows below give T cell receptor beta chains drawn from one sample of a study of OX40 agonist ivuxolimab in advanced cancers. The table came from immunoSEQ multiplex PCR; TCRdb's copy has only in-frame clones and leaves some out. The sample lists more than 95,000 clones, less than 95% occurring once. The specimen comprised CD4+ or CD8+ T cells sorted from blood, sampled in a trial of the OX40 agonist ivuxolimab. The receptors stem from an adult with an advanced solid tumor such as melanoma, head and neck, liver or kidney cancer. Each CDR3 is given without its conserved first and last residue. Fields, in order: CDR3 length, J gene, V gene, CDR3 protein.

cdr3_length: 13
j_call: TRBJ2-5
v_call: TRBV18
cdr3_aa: ASSGVEGNQETQY

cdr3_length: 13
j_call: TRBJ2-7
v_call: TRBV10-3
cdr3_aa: AIRTDRGLLGEQY

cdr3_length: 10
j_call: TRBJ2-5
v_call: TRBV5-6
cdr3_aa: ASSLTQETQY

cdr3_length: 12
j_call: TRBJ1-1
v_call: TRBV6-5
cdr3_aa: ASRPGTGGLEAF

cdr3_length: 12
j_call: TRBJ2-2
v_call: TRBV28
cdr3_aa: ASSPGQYTGELF

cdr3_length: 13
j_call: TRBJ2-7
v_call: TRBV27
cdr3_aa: ASSSPRTGGGEQY

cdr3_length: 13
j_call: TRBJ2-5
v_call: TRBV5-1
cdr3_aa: ASSLRGRREETQY

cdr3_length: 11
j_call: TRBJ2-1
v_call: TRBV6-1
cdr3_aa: AFQGGRYNEQF

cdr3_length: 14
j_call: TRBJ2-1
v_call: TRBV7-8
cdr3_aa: ASSSLRDSAWNEQF

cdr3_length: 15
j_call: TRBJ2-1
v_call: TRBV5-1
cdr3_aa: ASSLYAGVGPRNEQF